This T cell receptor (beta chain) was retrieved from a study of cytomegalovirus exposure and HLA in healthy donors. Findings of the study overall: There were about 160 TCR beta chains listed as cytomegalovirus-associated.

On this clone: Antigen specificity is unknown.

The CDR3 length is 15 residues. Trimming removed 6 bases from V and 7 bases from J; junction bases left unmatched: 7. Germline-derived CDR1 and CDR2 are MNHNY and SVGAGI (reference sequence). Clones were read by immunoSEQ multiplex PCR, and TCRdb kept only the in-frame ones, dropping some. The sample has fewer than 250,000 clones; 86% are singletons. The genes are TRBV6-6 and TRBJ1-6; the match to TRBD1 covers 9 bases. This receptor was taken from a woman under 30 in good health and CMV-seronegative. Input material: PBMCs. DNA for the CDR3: TGTGCCAGCAGCGAACAGGGGGCGGGAAATTCACCCCTCCACTTT. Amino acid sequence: CASSEQGAGNSPLHF.